The present T cell receptor (beta chain) was sequenced within a study of blood T cell repertoires in COVID-19 (dated by TCRdb to about 2020). Concerning the study at large: The collaborator samples originated in the United States, Italy and Spain and spanned the acute and convalescent phases of COVID-19. The samples were drawn from the first 160 participants of the ongoing ImmuneRACE study and from some 1,300 subjects provided by 6 global collaborators. The sample metadata nearly always contained a de-identified subject ID, COVID-19 status, age in years and sex. Where available, HLA class I and class II types were taken from metadata supplied by the sample provider and were not determined by assay-based typing. The prospective study material was composed of cDNA or gDNA derived from T cells, B-cell-depleted T cells, or PBMCs. The repertoires were released in a freely available public database intended as a resource for research on the immune response to SARS-CoV-2. Subjects who had been exposed to COVID-19, were actively infected with it, or had recovered from it provided the deeply sampled blood TCRbeta repertoires that made up the dataset. The study at large found these results: How much clinical and demographic metadata was included differed by source and by participant, and the metadata was provided uncurated.

Participants in the prospective study were enrolled through a virtual design, were aged roughly 18 to 90 years, and lived in roughly 25 United States geographic areas. Cohort assignment in the prospective study relied on participant-reported clinical history from a screening survey and a study questionnaire. Recovered participants in ImmuneRACE Cohort 3 were defined as having two consecutive negative NP/OP PCR tests, clearance from a healthcare professional, or resolution of symptoms. Each participant in the prospective study had whole blood, serum and a nasopharyngeal or oropharyngeal swab collected by mobile phlebotomists. Participants in the prospective study had the option to provide additional blood draws and questionnaires over a roughly 2-month period. Before DNA extraction, prospective study blood samples were shipped either frozen or at room temperature. As to this clone: Its antigen is not yet known. Per-base qualities were not stored, and no clone one base away is much larger.

TCRbeta CDR3 regions were amplified from genomic DNA by means of the immunoSEQ Assay, a bias-controlled multiplex PCR. Regarding the original processing steps: The number of nucleated cells in each sample was estimated by amplification of reference gene primers within the assay. Sequence reads were collapsed and filtered to measure the absolute abundance of every unique TCRbeta CDR3 rearrangement. For each sample, productive Simpson clonality was calculated by taking the square root of Simpson's diversity index across productive rearrangements. In TCRdb, the immuneACCESS table is reduced to in-frame sequences with V and J assigned. These tables do not hold every clone; where another copy was compared, an unresolved V gene accounts for under half, and the others remain unexplained. That table is the source of V, J and clone size, and D and trimming were worked out from the DNA. This sample lists a few hundred thousand clones; roughly 91% were detected once. The ten largest clones add up to around 1.2% of the sample.

Material: PBMCs or T cells enriched from blood (not recorded which). This TCR was recovered from a woman between 18 and 29 years old who had recovered from COVID-19.

The encoded CDR3 is CASSGVHRDNYGYTF. The sequence in DNA is TGTGCCAGCAGTGGGGTCCACAGGGACAACTATGGCTACACCTTC. The receptor chain draws on TRBV25-1 and TRBJ1-2; TRBD1 is perhaps the D gene, given 6 matching bases. The CDR3 numbers 15 residues from cysteine through phenylalanine. The entry retains the CDR3 DNA only, 45 bases that are in frame from base 1. Per the germline V gene, MGHDK is the CDR1 and SYGVNS is the CDR2. V gives up 4 bases and J gives up 2 bases, and the segment between their germline ends measures 14 bases.